This T cell receptor (beta chain) originates from a study of cytomegalovirus exposure and HLA in healthy donors. Per the germline V gene, CDR1 is MNHNY and CDR2 is SVGAGI (reference sequence). The CDR3 loop spans 16 amino acids. V trimming: 6 bases; J trimming: 5 bases; junction bases outside the gene matches: 10. Study results and caveats: In a later analysis, V- and J-gene trimming of beta chains associated with a DCLRE1C missense variant, replicated independently. Per a prior analysis, the majority of TCR beta V segments were productive roughly 90% or roughly 30% of the time. CMV antigen specificity was confirmed in vitro for a few CMV-associated chains.

Of note for this clone: As yet, its antigen is unknown.

PCR was performed using 60 Vbeta and 13 Jbeta primers. TCRdb's table, derived via immunoSEQ multiplex PCR, lists solely in-frame clones and lacks some. The repertoire holds about 140,000 clones, with 77% as singletons. The chain couples TRBV6-6 to TRBJ2-2; TRBD1 agrees at 9 bases. The sample taken for sequencing was PBMCs. This TCR came from a male donor in good health and CMV-seronegative. This CDR3 reads CASSHLGTGYTGELFF. The CDR3 bases are TGTGCCAGCAGCCACCTCGGGACAGGGTATACCGGGGAGCTGTTTTTT.